This is a list of T cell receptor beta chains from one sample in a study of PD-L1 blockade in urothelial cancer. Some clones are missing from TCRdb's copy, which holds only in-frame ones; the method was immunoSEQ multiplex PCR. The sample holds some 40,000 clones, around 90% seen once. The sequencing here drew on PBMCs, taken around atezolizumab (anti-PD-L1) treatment. The receptors here all came from a man in his 70s with urothelial cancer. The CDR3 runs from the conserved cysteine through the conserved F or W. Each record gives: clone size, J gene, V gene, D gene, CDR3 protein, CDR3 DNA. D genes are given only for firm matches. Rows give clone size only sometimes, using once, few, many, or a class for an expanded clone.

>once|TRBJ2-6|TRBV11-2|TRBD1
CASGDRDRRGGANVLTF
TGTGCCAGCGGGGACCGGGACAGGCGGGGTGGGGCCAACGTCCTGACTTTC
>.|TRBJ2-2|TRBV27|.
CASLPLISRNGELFF
TGTGCCAGCCTCCCATTGATATCGCGTAACGGGGAGCTGTTTTTT
>.|TRBJ1-5|TRBV6-1|TRBD1
CASTPTGRNQPQHF
TGTGCCAGCACCCCGACAGGGAGAAATCAGCCCCAGCATTTT
>.|TRBJ2-7|TRBV29-1|TRBD2
CSGRGTNPYEQYF
TGCAGCGGGCGTGGGACTAACCCCTACGAGCAGTACTTC
>.|TRBJ2-5|TRBV29-1|TRBD2
CSVTLRGGTETQYF
TGCAGCGTTACGTTGCGGGGAGGGACAGAGACCCAGTACTTC
>.|TRBJ1-5|TRBV28|TRBD1
CASSLRTGGNQPQHF
TGTGCCAGCAGTTTAAGGACAGGGGGGAATCAGCCCCAGCATTTT
>once|TRBJ2-6|TRBV5-5|.
CASSWEWTVGANVLTF
TGTGCCAGCAGCTGGGAGTGGACAGTTGGGGCCAACGTCCTGACTTTC
>once|TRBJ2-2|TRBV7-6|TRBD2
CASRPTSGRSGELFF
TGTGCCAGCAGGCCGACTAGCGGGAGATCCGGGGAGCTGTTTTTT
>.|TRBJ2-1|TRBV11-3|TRBD1
CASSLHRGSYNEQFF
TGTGCCAGCAGCTTACACAGGGGGAGCTACAATGAGCAGTTCTTC
>few|TRBJ1-2|TRBV14|.
CASSQDRIRLTAGYTF
TGTGCCAGCAGCCAAGACAGGATACGATTGACAGCTGGCTACACCTTC
>.|TRBJ2-7|TRBV4-2|TRBD2
CASSQRKAGGPEEQYF
TGTGCCAGCAGCCAGAGGAAAGCGGGAGGGCCGGAAGAGCAGTACTTC
>.|TRBJ2-3|TRBV11-2|.
CASSSGRGDTQYF
TGTGCCAGCAGCTCTGGGAGGGGGGATACGCAGTATTTT
>.|TRBJ2-1|TRBV5-6|TRBD2
CASNRRGLDAYNEQFF
TGTGCCAGCAACCGCAGGGGACTAGACGCTTACAATGAGCAGTTCTTC
>.|TRBJ1-1|TRBV6-1|TRBD1
CASSRAGGATEAFF
TGTGCCAGCAGTCGGGCAGGGGGCGCAACTGAAGCTTTCTTT
>.|TRBJ1-2|TRBV9|TRBD1
CASSDRKGQIGYGYTF
TGTGCCAGCAGCGACAGAAAGGGACAGATTGGCTATGGCTACACCTTC
>.|TRBJ2-3|TRBV30|.
CAWSVGARNTDTQYF
TGTGCCTGGAGTGTAGGGGCCAGAAACACAGATACGCAGTATTTT
>.|TRBJ2-7|TRBV4-1|.
CASSHAGNYEQYF
TGCGCCAGCAGCCACGCAGGGAACTACGAGCAGTACTTC
>.|TRBJ1-3|TRBV28|TRBD1
CASRPTGDSGNTIYF
TGTGCCAGCAGGCCGACAGGGGACTCTGGAAACACCATATATTTT
>.|TRBJ1-2|TRBV19|TRBD1
CASRRDRANYGYTF
TGTGCCAGTAGGAGGGACAGGGCCAACTATGGCTACACCTTC
>.|TRBJ1-2|TRBV9|.
CASSDGGGYTF
TGTGCCAGCAGCGATGGGGGGGGCTACACCTTC
>.|TRBJ1-1|TRBV7-3|.
CASSLGSGGTEAFF
TGTGCCAGCAGCTTAGGGAGCGGCGGCACTGAAGCTTTCTTT
>.|TRBJ2-7|TRBV28|TRBD2
CATRPSGRALYEQYF
TGTGCCACACGGCCTAGCGGGAGGGCCTTGTACGAGCAGTACTTC
>.|TRBJ1-2|TRBV5-5|.
CASSQSRDIAGYTF
TGTGCCAGCAGCCAAAGCCGGGACATTGCTGGCTACACCTTC
>.|TRBJ1-5|TRBV15|.
CATSRRQGQPQHF
TGTGCCACCAGCAGGAGGCAGGGTCAGCCCCAGCATTTT
>.|TRBJ2-2|TRBV19|.
CASSIYRGGWSTGELFF
TGTGCCAGTAGTATTTATAGGGGGGGCTGGAGCACCGGGGAGCTGTTTTTT
>.|TRBJ2-1|TRBV18|TRBD2
CASSPPGLAGSEQFF
TGTGCCAGCTCACCACCGGGACTAGCGGGAAGTGAGCAGTTCTTC
>.|TRBJ2-1|TRBV5-1|TRBD2
CASSFSSSGRLSYNEQFF
TGCGCCAGCAGCTTTTCATCTAGCGGGAGATTATCCTACAATGAGCAGTTCTTC
>.|TRBJ2-1|TRBV18|TRBD1
CASSPGTGFYEQFF
TGTGCCAGCTCACCAGGGACAGGGTTCTACGAGCAGTTCTTC
>.|TRBJ2-1|TRBV4-2|TRBD2
CASSQDFLVGAGIVNEQFF
TGTGCCAGCAGCCAAGATTTCCTTGTGGGAGCGGGAATAGTCAATGAGCAGTTCTTC
>.|TRBJ1-5|TRBV28|.
CASSFEGFGNQPQHF
TGTGCCAGCAGTTTCGAGGGCTTCGGGAATCAGCCCCAGCATTTT
>.|TRBJ1-5|TRBV19|.
CASSNLQGGDSNQPQHF
TGTGCCAGTAGTAACCTGCAGGGAGGGGATAGCAATCAGCCCCAGCATTTT
>.|TRBJ2-2|TRBV5-5|.
CASTSREFANTGELFF
TGTGCCAGCACCTCCCGGGAGTTCGCGAACACCGGGGAGCTGTTTTTT
>.|TRBJ2-1|TRBV19|TRBD2
CASRKTSGFRSSYNEQFF
TGTGCCAGTAGGAAGACTAGCGGGTTCCGAAGCTCCTACAATGAGCAGTTCTTC
>.|TRBJ2-2|TRBV9|.
CASSVLSNTGELFF
TGTGCCAGCAGCGTACTATCGAACACCGGGGAGCTGTTTTTT
>once|TRBJ2-3|TRBV27|.
CASNREKHTDTQYF
TGTGCCAGCAACCGGGAGAAGCACACAGATACGCAGTATTTT
>.|TRBJ1-5|TRBV23-1|.
CASSQTPDKHSNQPQHF
TGCGCCAGCAGTCAAACCCCGGACAAACATAGCAATCAGCCCCAGCATTTT
>.|TRBJ2-7|TRBV19|TRBD1
CASSSLGTGSAYEQYF
TGTGCCAGTAGTTCCCTCGGGACAGGGTCCGCCTACGAGCAGTACTTC